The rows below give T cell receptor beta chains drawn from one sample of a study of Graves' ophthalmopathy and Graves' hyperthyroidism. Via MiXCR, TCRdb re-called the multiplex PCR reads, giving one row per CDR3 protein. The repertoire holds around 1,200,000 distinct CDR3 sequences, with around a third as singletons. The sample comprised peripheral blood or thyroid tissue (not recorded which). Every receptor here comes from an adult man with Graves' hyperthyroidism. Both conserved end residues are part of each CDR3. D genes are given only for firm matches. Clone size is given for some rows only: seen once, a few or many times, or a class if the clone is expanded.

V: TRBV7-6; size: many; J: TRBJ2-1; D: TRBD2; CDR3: CASSFRGGVDEQFF; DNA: TGTGCCAGCAGCTTCCGTGGGGGGGTAGATGAGCAGTTCTTC
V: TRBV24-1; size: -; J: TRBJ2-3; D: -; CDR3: CATSDSSRLGLDTQYF; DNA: TGTGCCACCAGTGATTCCTCCAGACTTGGTTTGGATACGCAGTATTTT
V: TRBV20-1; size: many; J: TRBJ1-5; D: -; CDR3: CSASRSGQPQHF; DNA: TGCAGTGCTAGCAGGTCGGGTCAGCCCCAGCATTTT
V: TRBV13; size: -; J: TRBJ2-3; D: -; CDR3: CASSPTVGARNSTDTQYF; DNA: TGTGCCAGCAGCCCAACCGTTGGTGCGCGCAACAGCACAGATACGCAGTATTTT
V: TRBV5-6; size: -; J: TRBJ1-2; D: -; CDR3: CASVAQGSHGYTF; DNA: TGTGCCAGCGTTGCCCAGGGAAGCCATGGCTACACCTTC
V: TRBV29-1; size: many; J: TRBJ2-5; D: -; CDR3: CSARGGKETQYF; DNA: TGCAGCGCGAGGGGTGGAAAAGAGACCCAGTACTTC
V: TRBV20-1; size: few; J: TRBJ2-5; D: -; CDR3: CSAPLPSGETQYF; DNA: TGCAGTGCCCCCCTACCGTCGGGAGAGACCCAGTACTTC
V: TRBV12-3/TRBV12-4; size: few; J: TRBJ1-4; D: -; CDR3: CASSPDNTLDLEKLFF; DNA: TGTGCCAGCAGCCCCGACAACACGCTTGATTTGGAAAAACTGTTTTTT
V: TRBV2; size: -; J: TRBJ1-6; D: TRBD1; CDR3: CASSYRGNGSPLHF; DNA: TGTGCCAGCAGTTACAGGGGCAACGGCTCACCCCTCCACTTT
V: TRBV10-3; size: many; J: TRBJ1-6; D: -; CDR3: CAISDTENNSPLHF; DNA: TGTGCCATCAGTGATACTGAAAATAATTCACCCCTCCACTTT
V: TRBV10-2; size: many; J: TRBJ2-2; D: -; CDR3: CASWDGENTGELFF; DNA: TGCGCCAGCTGGGACGGCGAGAACACCGGGGAGCTGTTTTTT
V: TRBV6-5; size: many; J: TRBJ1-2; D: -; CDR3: CASRETLNYGYTF; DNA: TGTGCCAGCAGGGAGACACTAAACTATGGCTACACCTTC
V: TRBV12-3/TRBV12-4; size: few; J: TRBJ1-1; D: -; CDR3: CASRDSGMNTEAFF; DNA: TGTGCCAGCCGCGATTCAGGTATGAACACTGAAGCTTTCTTT
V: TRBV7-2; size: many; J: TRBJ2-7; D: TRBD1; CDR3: CASSLGWSGGREQYF; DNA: TGTGCCAGCAGCTTAGGCTGGTCAGGGGGCCGCGAGCAGTACTTC
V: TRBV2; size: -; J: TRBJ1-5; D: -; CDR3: CASRLGGPQHF; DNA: TGTGCCAGCAGGCTCGGGGGGCCCCAGCATTTT
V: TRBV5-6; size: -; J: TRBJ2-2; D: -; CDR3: CASSSQTLGTGELFF; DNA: TGTGCCAGCAGCTCGCAAACTTTAGGCACCGGGGAGCTGTTTTTT
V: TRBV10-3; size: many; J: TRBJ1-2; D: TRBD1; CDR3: CAINRAPGQGTNYGYTF; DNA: TGTGCCATAAATCGGGCCCCGGGACAGGGGACTAACTATGGCTACACCTTC
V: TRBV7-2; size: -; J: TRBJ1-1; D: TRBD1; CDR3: CASSLRQGPNEAFF; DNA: TGTGCCAGCAGCCTAAGACAGGGGCCTAATGAAGCTTTCTTT
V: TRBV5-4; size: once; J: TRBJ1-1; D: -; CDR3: CASSLYGGKPEALF; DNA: TGTGCCAGCAGCTTATACGGGGGGAAACCTGAAGCTTTATTT
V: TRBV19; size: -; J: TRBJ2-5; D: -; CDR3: CASSITSGGSAQYF; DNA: TGTGCCAGTAGTATAACGTCAGGAGGATCGGCCCAGTACTTC
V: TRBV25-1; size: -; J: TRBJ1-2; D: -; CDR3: CACSASRDLYGYTF; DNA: -
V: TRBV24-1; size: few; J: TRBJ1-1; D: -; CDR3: CASLGSFRYRNTEAFF; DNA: TGTGCCAGCCTCGGTTCGTTTAGGTACAGGAACACTGAAGCTTTCTTT
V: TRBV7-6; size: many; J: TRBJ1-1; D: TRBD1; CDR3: CASSLGDSRTSEAFF; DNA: TGTGCCAGCAGCTTGGGGGACAGCCGAACATCTGAAGCTTTCTTT